The 27 T cell receptor beta chains presented below share a single source sample, sequenced in a study of regulatory T cells in long-lasting Graves disease (dated by TCRdb to the early 2020s). The sample's time point label, in plain terms: newly diagnosed GD, antithyroid drugs for less than 3 months. For both TCR sequencing and RNA sequencing, RNA was extracted from PBMCs in TRIzol. The library was made by multiplex PCR. The sequencer was an Illumina HiSeq 4000. TCR beta libraries were built with iRepertoire HTBI primers and Arm-PCR amplification of CDR3 regions. Using fastp at Q25 and MiXCR, TCRdb reprocessed the public reads and kept productive beta chains. Under each unique CDR3 protein, matching rows form one entry showing the most common genes and DNA. The sample has about 450,000 distinct CDR3 sequences on record, 11% to 15% of them singletons. About 15% of the sample goes to the ten largest clones.

In addition, the sample was reused for a study of T cells in Graves' hyperthyroidism and ophthalmopathy.

Sequencing used peripheral blood mononuclear cells (PBMCs), obtained at new diagnosis, from a patient treated with antithyroid drugs. The receptors stem from a woman aged 50 to 65 with Graves disease. Donor details come from another sample of the same person, matched by shared clones.

This clonotype was seen only a few times. This could be a read error, since a much larger clone is one nucleotide away. This chain links TRBV11-2 with TRBJ2-7, with no clear D. This CDR3 has 13 amino acids. Germline V lookup: CDR1 SGHAT, CDR2 FQNNGV. The CDR3 reads CASSLSRHYGQYF. The CDR3, as DNA: TGTGCCAGCAGCTTATCTAGACACTACGGGCAGTACTTC.

In this sample, this clonotype turned up a few times. J is TRBJ1-1 and V is TRBV10-1; 7 bases are shared with TRBD1. V gave up 2 bases and J gave up 11 bases; unmatched junction bases: 8. The CDR3 extends over 13 amino acids. Germline values: CDR1 WNHNN, CDR2 SYGVQD (reference sequence). CDR3 sequence: CASSEEGGRGAFF. CDR3 nucleotides: TGCGCCAGCAGTGAGGAAGGGGGCCGAGGGGCTTTCTTT.

This clonotype has a count of ten or more. The V call is TRBV27, the J call TRBJ2-1; possible D gene TRBD1, 5 bases. CDR3 length: 14 amino acids. Germline lookup yields CDR1 MNHEY and CDR2 SMNVEV (reference sequence). Trimming took 4 bases from V and 8 from J, leaving 15 bases between them. CDR3 coding DNA: TGTGCCAGCAGTTACAGCGTTAGGGGCGATGAGCAGTTCTTC. Its protein product is CASSYSVRGDEQFF.

The genes are TRBV5-1 and TRBJ2-7; D possibly corresponds to TRBD1 (6 bases). This CDR3 is 14 amino acids long. Germline assignment: CDR1 SGHRS and CDR2 YFSETQ. V was trimmed by 3 bases and J by 4 bases, leaving 14 bases between them. CDR3 protein: CASSSSRTVYEQYF. The CDR3 DNA reads TGCGCCAGCAGCTCAAGTCGGACAGTGTACGAGCAGTACTTC.

At least ten counts were recorded for this clonotype. J is TRBJ1-4 and V is TRBV12-3 or TRBV12-4, with 12 positions matching TRBD1. The CDR3 is 16 residues long. V was clipped by 6 bases and J by 5 bases; unmatched bases: 7. CDR3 protein: CASSREGQGANEKLFF. CDR3 DNA sequence: TGTGCCAGCAGCCGTGAGGGACAGGGGGCAAATGAAAAACTGTTTTTT.

This clonotype occurred a few times. One end of the junction does not line up with germline, which may come from a read error. The chain carries TRBV27 and TRBJ2-7, with 9 nucleotides matching TRBD1. Germline V gene lookup returns CDR1 MNHEY and CDR2 SMNVEV (reference sequence). This CDR3 comprises 15 residues. The CDR3 region has the DNA TGTGCCAGCAGAAAAAGGGACAGGGAATCCTCCGAGCAGTACTTC. This encodes CASRKRDRESSEQYF.

This clonotype was seen a few times. The chain links TRBV7-2 to TRBJ1-2; the D gene is possibly TRBD1 (6 bases). Germline V gives CDR1 SGHTA, CDR2 FQGNSA. Trimming took 1 base from V and 5 from J, leaving 17 bases between them. This CDR3 contains 16 residues. The CDR3 region has the DNA TGTGCCAGCAGCTTAGACGGTGCTGGGGGCTGGTATGGCTACACCTTC. Protein: CASSLDGAGGWYGYTF.

This clonotype was observed at least ten times. The V call is TRBV3-1, the J call TRBJ1-5; D possibly corresponds to TRBD1 (5 bases). Germline assignment: CDR1 LGHDT and CDR2 YNNKEL (reference sequence). CDR3 length equals 15 residues. Trimming removed 0 bases at V and 7 bases at J, with 13 bases between. CDR3 in amino acids: CASSQDLGVIQPQHF. The CDR3 DNA reads as TGTGCCAGCAGCCAAGATTTAGGGGTGATACAGCCCCAGCATTTT.

V gene TRBV30 combines with J gene TRBJ1-2; no reliable D call. Germline values: CDR1 GTSNPN, CDR2 SVGIG (reference sequence). Deletions cut 0 bases from V and 6 bases from J, with 8 bases between. The CDR3 runs to 12 residues. The chain's CDR3 is CAWSVANHGYTF. Here the CDR3 DNA reads TGTGCCTGGAGTGTAGCGAACCATGGCTACACCTTC.

The V and J genes are TRBV5-5 and TRBJ1-4; 11 bases fit TRBD1. The germline gives CDR1 SGHKS, CDR2 YYEKEE (reference sequence). With V trimmed by 4 bases and J by 0 bases, 5 bases remained unmatched. CDR3 size: 17 residues. Written as DNA, the CDR3 is TGTGCCAGCAGCCACCCGGGACAGGGGGCAACTAATGAAAAACTGTTTTTT. This sequence encodes CASSHPGQGATNEKLFF. Based on the CDR3 plus reference TRBV5-5 and TRBJ1-4, the full variable domain is DAGVTQSPTHLIKTRGQQVTLRCSPISGHKSVSWYQQVLGQGPQFIFQYYEKEERGRGNFPDRFSARQFPNYSSELNVNALLLGDSALYLCASSHPGQGATNEKLFFGSGTQLSVL.

As concerns this clonotype: At one boundary the junction diverges from the germline segment, which might be a read error. J is TRBJ2-2 and V is TRBV7-7, with D possibly TRBD2 on 5 matching bases. This CDR3 has 15 residues. Germline V gene lookup returns CDR1 SSHAT and CDR2 FNYEAQ (reference sequence). DNA of the CDR3: TGTGCTAGCAGCTTAAGTGGGTCAAACACCGGGGAGCTGTTTTTC. Its protein is CASSLSGSNTGELFF.

This clonotype was seen many times. The chain joins TRBV28 to TRBJ2-3; 11 bases map to TRBD2. The CDR3 spans 17 residues. J was trimmed by 3 bases and V by 2 bases; bases with no gene match: 7. Germline V CDR1 and CDR2: MDHEN, SYDVKM. DNA of the CDR3: TGTGCCAGCAGTTTAATAGCGGGAGGGCCTTTTACAGATACGCAGTATTTT. The encoded protein is CASSLIAGGPFTDTQYF.

The table lists this clonotype with many counts. The J gene is TRBJ2-1, the V gene TRBV5-1, with TRBD2 identical over 7 bases. Germline V gene data show CDR1 as SGHRS and CDR2 as YFSETQ. V was clipped by 4 bases and J by 8 bases; unmatched bases: 6. The CDR3 contains 13 residues. This CDR3 reads CASSLRGVDEQFF. CDR3 DNA: TGCGCCAGCAGCCTACGGGGGGTCGATGAGCAGTTCTTC. The full variable domain, rest sourced from reference TRBV5-1 and TRBJ2-1, is KAGVTQTPRYLIKTRGQQVTLSCSPISGHRSVSWYQQTPGQGLQFLFEYFSETQRNKGNFPGRFSGRQFSNSRSEMNVSTLELGDSALYLCASSLRGVDEQFFGPGTRLTVL.

This clonotype has a count of ten or more. The chain employs TRBV6-4 and TRBJ2-5, with 9 bases aligning to TRBD1. The germline V gene has CDR1 MRHNA and CDR2 SNTAGT. The V gene end was trimmed by 9 bases and the J gene end by 4 bases; junction bases not matched to a gene: 9. There are 14 residues in the CDR3. The CDR3 DNA sequence: TGTGCCAGAGACCACAGGGGGCGCGGAGAGACCCAGTACTTC. Translating gives CARDHRGRGETQYF.

This clonotype was recorded many times. V gene TRBV11-1 combines with J gene TRBJ2-7, with 7 bases lining up with TRBD1. Losses at the gene ends were 5 bases for V and 7 bases for J; bases not matched to a gene: 17. The CDR3 is 16 residues long. CDR1 SGHAT and CDR2 FQDESV come from the germline V gene (reference sequence). The CDR3 reads CASSAGTAYEHSEQYF. As DNA, the CDR3 is TGTGCCAGCAGCGCCGGGACAGCCTACGAACATAGTGAGCAGTACTTC.

The chain couples TRBV5-1 to TRBJ2-4, with 9 bases aligning to TRBD1. Germline-derived CDR1 and CDR2 are SGHRS and YFSETQ. The CDR3 runs 19 residues. V lost 4 bases and J lost 1; bases outside the gene matches: 15. The CDR3 reads CASSNVRGTGNMAKNIQYF. CDR3 sequence (DNA): TGCGCCAGCAGCAATGTGCGTGGGACAGGGAATATGGCCAAAAACATTCAGTACTTC.

This clonotype was seen at least ten times. The genes are TRBV6-5 and TRBJ1-6; possible D gene TRBD1, 5 bases. Trimming left V 2 bases short and J 10 bases short, with 15 bases between. This CDR3 spans 15 amino acids. Germline CDR1 is MNHEY and CDR2 is SVGAGI. The CDR3 here is CASSYSPGTGSPLHF. CDR3 DNA sequence: TGTGCCAGCAGTTACAGCCCGGGAACAGGATCACCCCTCCACTTT.

Worth noting for this clonotype: A much more abundant neighbour one base away suggests this may be a read error. V and J are TRBV7-9 and TRBJ2-7; D tentatively fits TRBD1 or TRBD2 (5 bases each). The CDR3 contains 15 residues. Germline CDR1 SEHNR, CDR2 FQNEAQ (reference sequence). CDR3 residues: CAGSLSDSGGYEQYF. The CDR3 DNA is TGTGCCGGCAGCTTATCTGACTCTGGGGGCTACGAGCAGTACTTC.

There are a few counts of this clonotype. The chain couples TRBV29-1 to TRBJ2-1, with D tentatively TRBD1 or TRBD2 (5 bases each). Germline V CDR1 and CDR2: SQVTM, ANQGSEA. The CDR3 runs to 15 residues. Trimming cost V 4 bases and J 4 bases, with 17 bases left between them. The CDR3 sequence: CSVVYFGTPYNEQFF. For the CDR3, the DNA is TGCAGCGTTGTTTATTTCGGGACGCCTTACAATGAGCAGTTCTTC.

The CDR3 reads CASSINGGPQETQYF. The CDR3 DNA follows: TGTGCCAGCAGTATTAACGGGGGACCCCAAGAGACCCAGTACTTC. V is TRBV6-1 and J is TRBJ2-5; D is possibly TRBD2 (6 bases). Per germline, CDR1 MNHNS and CDR2 SASEGT. The germline V and J ends were trimmed by 5 bases and 1 base, with 14 bases remaining between them. This CDR3 contains 15 residues.

This clonotype came up many times. The chain combines TRBV25-1 with TRBJ2-3, with 12 bases identical to TRBD2. This CDR3 comprises 16 residues. The J segment lost 6 bases and the V segment lost 2 bases, leaving 6 bases of the junction unmatched. From germline, CDR1 is MGHDK and CDR2 SYGVNS. In DNA form, the CDR3 reads TGTGCCAGCAGTGAACGACTAGCGGGAGCGATCGATACGCAGTATTTT. It is translated as CASSERLAGAIDTQYF.

Many counts were recorded for this clonotype. V usage is TRBV10-3 and J usage is TRBJ2-7, with 10 bases identical to TRBD1. The germline V gene has CDR1 ENHRY and CDR2 SYGVKD. This CDR3 is built from 15 residues. V lost 3 bases and J lost 5; bases outside the gene matches: 7. In nucleotides, the CDR3 is TGTGCCATCAGTGAAATTAGGGACAGGGGACACGAGCAGTACTTC. Protein product: CAISEIRDRGHEQYF.

This clonotype has a count of ten or more. Here the CDR3 reads CASSTHGTGSQPQHF. DNA for the CDR3: TGTGCCAGCAGTACCCACGGGACAGGGTCTCAGCCCCAGCATTTT. The chain carries TRBV12-3 or TRBV12-4 and TRBJ1-5; TRBD1 matches at 9 bases. The CDR3 is made up of 15 amino acids. Germline trimming cut 5 bases from V and 6 bases from J; bases unmatched to any gene: 8.

This clonotype was recorded many times. V usage is TRBV20-1 and J usage is TRBJ2-3; 9 bases fit TRBD2. Germline-derived CDR1 and CDR2 are DFQATT and SNEGSKA (reference sequence). The CDR3 consists of 14 residues. V gave up 5 bases and J gave up 2 bases; unmatched junction bases: 5. CDR3 region: CSAPGLASTDTQYF. The CDR3 DNA follows: TGCAGTGCTCCTGGACTAGCGTCCACAGATACGCAGTATTTT.

This clonotype was picked up many times. J is TRBJ2-1 and V is TRBV5-1, with 7 bases matching TRBD1. The J segment lost 5 bases and the V segment lost 0 bases, leaving 2 bases of the junction unmatched. The V gene's germline CDR1 is SGHRS and CDR2 YFSETQ. The CDR3 extends over 14 amino acids. CDR3 DNA: TGCGCCAGCAGCTTGGGAGGGGGCCACAATGAGCAGTTCTTC. This codes for CASSLGGGHNEQFF.

This clonotype was observed at least ten times. The rearrangement links TRBV28 to TRBJ2-7, with unresolved D. Germline CDR1 is MDHEN and CDR2 is SYDVKM. Trimming pared 3 bases from V and 6 bases from J, leaving 15 bases between. The CDR3 has 14 residues. This chain's CDR3 is CASSFVEVVSEQYF. Here the CDR3 DNA reads TGTGCCAGCAGTTTTGTTGAGGTAGTCTCCGAGCAGTACTTC.

This clonotype was seen many times. The gene calls are TRBV5-1 and TRBJ2-7; TRBD2 aligns across 10 bases. The CDR3 has 13 amino acids. From germline, CDR1 is SGHRS and CDR2 YFSETQ. V lost 3 bases, J lost 6 bases, and 3 bases stayed unmatched. The CDR3 DNA reads as TGCGCCAGCAGCTGGCTAGCGGGAGCCGAGCAGTACTTC. It specifies CASSWLAGAEQYF.